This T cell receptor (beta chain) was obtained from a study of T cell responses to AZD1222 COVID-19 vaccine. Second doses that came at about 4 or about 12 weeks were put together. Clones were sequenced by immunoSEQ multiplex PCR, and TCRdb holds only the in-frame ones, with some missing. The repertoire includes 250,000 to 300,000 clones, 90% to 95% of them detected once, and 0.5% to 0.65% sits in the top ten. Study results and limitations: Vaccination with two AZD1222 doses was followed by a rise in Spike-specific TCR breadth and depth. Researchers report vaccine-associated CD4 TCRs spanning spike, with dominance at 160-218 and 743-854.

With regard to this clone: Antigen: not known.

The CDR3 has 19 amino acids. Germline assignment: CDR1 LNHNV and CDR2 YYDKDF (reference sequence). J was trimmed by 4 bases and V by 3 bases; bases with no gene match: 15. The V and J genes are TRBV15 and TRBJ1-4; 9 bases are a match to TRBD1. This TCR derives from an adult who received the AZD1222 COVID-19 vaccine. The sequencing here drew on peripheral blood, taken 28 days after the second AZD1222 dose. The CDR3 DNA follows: TGTGCCACCAGCAGGATCGCGGGGACAGGGAAGGTGAGTAATGAAAAACTGTTTTTT. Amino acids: CATSRIAGTGKVSNEKLFF.